Detailed here is one T cell receptor (beta chain). This sample stems from a study of graft-versus-host responses after intestinal transplantation. Study details: Recipients got multivisceral, liver-intestinal, or isolated intestinal transplants.

The CDR3 loop spans 16 amino acids. Trimming removed 10 bases at V and 2 bases at J, with 20 bases between. Germline loops: CDR1 SEHNR, CDR2 FQNEAQ (reference sequence). The repertoire was sequenced with immunoSEQ multiplex PCR; TCRdb's copy has only in-frame clones and lacks some. The table records about 98,000 clones, around 86% of them present only once. This chain joins TRBV7-9 and TRBJ2-2; possible D gene TRBD2, 5 bases. The specimen was PBMCs, collected 255 days after intestinal transplant. The receptor was isolated from a human patient who received an intestinal transplant, so some T cells may come from the graft donor. The CDR3 nucleotides read TGTGCCACCGGGATGGTAGTTGGACTTAACACCGGGGAGCTGTTTTTT. Amino acid sequence: CATGMVVGLNTGELFF.